The rows below give T cell receptor beta chains drawn from one sample of a study of shared T cell receptors in the human thymus. Generated by immunoSEQ multiplex PCR, the TCRdb table keeps only in-frame clones and is missing some. The sample has hundreds of thousands of clones; about 90% are singletons. Another study also made use of these data, one on human thymus T cells.

Material: thymocytes. These receptors originate from a boy in the first two years of life with a congenital heart defect. Both conserved end residues are part of each CDR3.

V: TRBV10-3; CDR3: CAISEAVANEKLFF
V: TRBV14; CDR3: CASSQGPGSGANVLTF
V: TRBV5-6; CDR3: CASSYWTGFMNTEAFF
V: TRBV6-6; CDR3: CASSYSIMVRNIQYF
V: TRBV19; CDR3: CASSIDQRDRVSGANVLTF
V: TRBV5-6; CDR3: CASSLVITRHTDTQYF
V: TRBV4-1; CDR3: CASSQESGGDNEQFF
V: TRBV27; CDR3: CASSHTGLRRNTEAFF
V: TRBV19; CDR3: CASLPSPLRGIAFF
V: TRBV7-9; CDR3: CASSPGTTPSGEQYF
V: TRBV2; CDR3: CASRELAGGPRRTGELFF
V: TRBV7-2; CDR3: CASSPLGGEDYEQYF
V: TRBV29-1; CDR3: CSVHERRGNTIYF
V: TRBV6-5; CDR3: CASSYWRQGEETQYF